The clone carrying this T cell receptor beta chain was counted only a few times. Trimming stripped 5 bases from V and 7 bases from J, with 17 bases between. CDR3 length equals 14 residues. The germline CDR1 and CDR2 sequences are SGHAT and FQNNGV. The data stem from a study of blood T cell repertoires in COVID-19. Study as a whole: Spain, Italy and the United States supplied samples that represented acute and convalescent COVID-19. From T cells, B-cell-depleted T cells, or PBMCs came the material, which was cDNA or gDNA.

Source study methods: Estimates of nucleated cell counts were drawn from the amplification of reference gene primers. Clones were read by immunoSEQ multiplex PCR, and TCRdb kept only the in-frame ones, dropping some. That table gives V, J and clone size, and the DNA gave D and trimming. This sample carries under 100,000 clones, around four fifths of them seen once, and the ten largest clones take 15% to 20%. Source material: peripheral blood. The chain joins TRBV11-2 to TRBJ1-2; D is uncertain. The TCR sequence derives from a man aged 80 or over with active or convalescent COVID-19. CDR3 in DNA: TGTGCCAGCAGCCGGGTCTACACCACGATTGGCTACACCTTC. It encodes CASSRVYTTIGYTF.